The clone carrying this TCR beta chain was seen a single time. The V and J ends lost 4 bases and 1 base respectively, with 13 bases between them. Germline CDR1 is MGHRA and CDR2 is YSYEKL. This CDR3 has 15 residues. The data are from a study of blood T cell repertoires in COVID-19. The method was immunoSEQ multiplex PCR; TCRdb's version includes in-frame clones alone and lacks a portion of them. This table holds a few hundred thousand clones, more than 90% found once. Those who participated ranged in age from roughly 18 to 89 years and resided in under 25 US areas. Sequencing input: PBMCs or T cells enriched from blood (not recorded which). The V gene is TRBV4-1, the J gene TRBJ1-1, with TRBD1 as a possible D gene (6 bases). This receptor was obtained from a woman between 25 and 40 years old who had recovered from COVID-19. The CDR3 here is CASSPLQGRNTEAFF. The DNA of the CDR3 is TGCGCCAGCAGCCCCTTACAGGGCAGGAACACTGAAGCTTTCTTT.